The source of this T cell receptor (beta chain) is a study of cytomegalovirus exposure and HLA in healthy donors. Findings of the study overall: Later examination showed HLA-associated TCR beta chains had greater clonal expansion than equally common others. Specificity for CMV antigens was confirmed in vitro for three of the CMV-associated chains. Earlier analysis looked at TCR beta V segments, and most were productive about 87% or about 30% of the time. TCR beta V- and J-gene trimming was later associated with a missense DCLRE1C variant.

The sample holds a few counts of this clone. Its antigen is unknown. The PCR ran on 60 Vbeta and 13 Jbeta primers. Generated by immunoSEQ multiplex PCR, the TCRdb table keeps only in-frame clones and is missing some. Among 150,000 to 200,000 clones listed, approximately 79% were seen once. The CDR3 is 17 amino acids. V dropped 2 bases and J dropped 1; count of bases not matched to a gene: 6. The germline V gene has CDR1 SGDLS and CDR2 YYNGEE. This chain connects TRBV9 to TRBJ2-2, with 9 positions matching TRBD1. The source is a woman aged 50 to 65 in good health and CMV-seropositive. Sequences were obtained from PBMCs. CDR3 loop: CASSVSGQGWNTGELFF. For the CDR3, the DNA is TGTGCCAGCAGCGTCTCTGGACAGGGGTGGAACACCGGGGAGCTGTTTTTT.